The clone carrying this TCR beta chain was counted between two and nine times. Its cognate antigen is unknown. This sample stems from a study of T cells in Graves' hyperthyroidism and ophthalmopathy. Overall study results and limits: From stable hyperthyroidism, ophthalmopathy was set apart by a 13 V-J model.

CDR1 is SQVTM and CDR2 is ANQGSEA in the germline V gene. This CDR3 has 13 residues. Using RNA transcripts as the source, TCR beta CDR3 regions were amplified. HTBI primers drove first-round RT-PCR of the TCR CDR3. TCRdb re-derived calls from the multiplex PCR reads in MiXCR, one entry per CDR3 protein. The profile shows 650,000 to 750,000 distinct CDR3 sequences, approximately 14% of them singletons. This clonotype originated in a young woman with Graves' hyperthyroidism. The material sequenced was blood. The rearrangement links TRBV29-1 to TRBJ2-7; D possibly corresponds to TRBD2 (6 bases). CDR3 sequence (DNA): TGCAGTGGACTTCGTTCGGGGGTTAACGAGCAGTACTTC. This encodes CSGLRSGVNEQYF.